This T cell receptor (beta chain) was sequenced for a study of blood T cell repertoires in COVID-19 (dated by TCRdb to 2020 to 2021). In the study overall: Samples from collaborators originated in the United States, Italy and Spain and spanned both the acute and convalescent phases of COVID-19. The prospective study material was composed of cDNA or gDNA derived from T cells, B-cell-depleted T cells, or PBMCs. Deeply sampled blood TCRbeta repertoires from subjects exposed to, actively infected with, or recovered from COVID-19 were included in the dataset. The repertoires were released in a freely available public database meant as a resource for research on the immune response to SARS-CoV-2. The samples were drawn from the first 160 participants of the ongoing ImmuneRACE study and from over 950 subjects provided by 6 global collaborators. Nearly every sample came with metadata listing a de-identified subject ID, COVID-19 status, age in years and sex. Where HLA class I and class II types were available, the types were taken from metadata supplied by the sample provider, not from assay-based typing. General findings and caveats noted by the study authors: Clinical and demographic metadata were provided uncurated, with the amount varying by source and participant.

As for this clone: Its specific antigen is unknown. No per-base quality is available; no much larger clone lies one base away.

TCRbeta CDR3 regions were amplified from genomic DNA using the immunoSEQ Assay, a bias-controlled multiplex PCR. From the authors' description of their analysis: The number of nucleated cells in each sample was estimated by amplification of reference gene primers within the assay. To quantify the absolute abundance of each unique TCRbeta CDR3 rearrangement, sequence reads were collapsed and filtered. For each sample, productive Simpson clonality was calculated as the square root of Simpson's diversity index across productive rearrangements. TCRdb took this table from immuneACCESS and kept in-frame rearrangements with V and J called. Such tables lack part of the clones; where checked against another copy, unresolved V genes explain under half of the gap, and the rest is unexplained. V and J calls and clone size come straight from that table; D and trimming were deduced from the DNA. Across this sample there are around 56,000 clones, with less than 85% seen only once. Around 19% of the sample belongs to the ten largest clones.

The collaborating institutions used their own protocols to collect whole blood in K2EDTA tubes. For TCRbeta analysis, collaborators shipped samples in one of three forms: frozen whole blood, isolated PBMCs, or DNA extracted from either of those sample types. V is reduced by 1 base and J by 4 bases, leaving a spacing of 13 bases between them. Spanning cysteine to phenylalanine, the CDR3 consists of 15 amino acids. The kept DNA is CDR3 alone, 45 bases in frame from the first base. CDR1 and CDR2 are drawn from the germline V gene: MGHRA, YSYEKL. This clonotype was sampled from a woman aged 50 to 60 with active or convalescent COVID-19. The V and J genes are TRBV4-1 and TRBJ1-1; the D gene assignment is ambiguous. Material for sequencing was peripheral blood. The DNA sequence is as follows: TGCGCCAGCAGCCAAGTACAGAGAGGGATCACTGAAGCTTTCTTT. Translated, this gives CASSQVQRGITEAFF.